This T cell receptor beta chain was observed in a study of blood T cell repertoires in COVID-19. TCRdb's copy holds only in-frame clones and misses some; the assay was immunoSEQ multiplex PCR. This sample has a few hundred thousand clones, with 80% to 85% found just once. Germline CDR1 reads PRHDT; CDR2 reads FYEKMQ (reference sequence). Trimming took 5 bases from V and 6 from J, leaving 20 bases between them. CDR3 length: 15 amino acids. Sequencing was done on a sample of peripheral blood. The receptor's source is a woman aged 25 to 39 who had recovered from COVID-19. The chain uses TRBV13 and TRBJ2-7, with D perhaps matching TRBD1 (6 bases). This CDR3 reads CASSVVGHRDREQYF. The CDR3 DNA is TGTGCCAGCAGCGTCGTGGGTCACAGGGATCGCGAGCAGTACTTC.